The 16 T cell receptor beta chains below all came from one sample that was sequenced in a study of T-cell reconstitution after alpha-beta-depleted transplantation in children (dated by TCRdb to 2016 to 2017). The treatment or condition label here, explained by the study, means: allogeneic hematopoietic cell transplantation with graft depleted of TCRalphabeta T cells and CD19 B cells. The library was produced with PCR. These reads were obtained on an Illumina HiSeq 2500. TCR library preparation used molecular barcoding, with unique molecular identifiers applied to normalize quantification of the TCRbeta repertoire. The raw public data were reprocessed by TCRdb itself: fastp quality trimming at Q25, MiXCR clonotype calling, in-frame beta chains only. For every CDR3 protein sequence, its rows merge into one entry that carries the most common genes and DNA. For this sample the table gives 300,000 to 400,000 distinct CDR3 sequences, of which about a sixth were detected only once. About 41% of the sample is held by the ten biggest clonotypes.

The sample was PBMCs, mostly from graft donor cells, taken 360 days after TCRalphabeta/CD19-depleted stem cell transplant. The receptor source for this set is a male patient aged 2-15 years who had a stem cell transplant for acute lymphoblastic leukemia, so the T cells may come from the graft donor.

The chain couples TRBV5-1 to TRBJ1-2, with D perhaps TRBD1 (5 bases). Looked up from germline, CDR1 is SGHRS and CDR2 is YFSETQ. Trimming took 0 bases from V and 5 from J, leaving 17 bases between them. This CDR3 comprises 16 residues. The CDR3 bases are TGCGCCAGCAGCTTGGAGATATTGGGACGGGATTATGGCTACACCTTC. It specifies CASSLEILGRDYGYTF.

The chain carries TRBV20-1 and TRBJ2-3; 15 nucleotides line up with TRBD2. CDR3 size: 19 residues. V gave up 5 bases and J gave up 4 bases; unmatched junction bases: 16. Germline loops: CDR1 DFQATT, CDR2 SNEGSKA (reference sequence). CDR3 in amino acids: CSAGSWTSGRAVRADTQYF. In nucleotides, the CDR3 is TGCAGTGCTGGCAGTTGGACTAGCGGGAGGGCCGTTCGAGCAGATACGCAGTATTTT.

The chain recombines TRBV4-1 with TRBJ2-1; D call uncertain. Trimming took off 4 bases at V and 4 bases at J, with 11 bases between the two ends. This CDR3 comprises 14 residues. Germline V gives CDR1 MGHRA, CDR2 YSYEKL. The CDR3 DNA reads TGCGCCAGCAGCCCCTTAGCCCCTTACAATGAGCAGTTCTTC. As protein: CASSPLAPYNEQFF.

This clonotype has a handful of counts. This rearrangement joins TRBV5-6 to TRBJ2-7; 7 nucleotides align to TRBD2. V lost 0 bases and J lost 2; bases outside the gene matches: 14. CDR1 is SGHDT, CDR2 YYEEEE, per germline. This CDR3 is built from 18 residues. The CDR3 DNA is TGTGCCAGCAGCTTGGTACTGGGGCTAGCGGATAACCCCTACGAGCAGTACTTC. It encodes CASSLVLGLADNPYEQYF.

This clonotype appeared many times. This rearrangement joins TRBV29-1 to TRBJ2-5; D not certain. CDR1 is SQVTM, CDR2 ANQGSEA, per germline. The CDR3 contains 12 residues. Trimming took off 2 bases at V and 4 bases at J, with 8 bases between the two ends. DNA of the CDR3: TGCAGCGTTGAAAGGTGGGGAGAGACCCAGTACTTC. This gives the protein CSVERWGETQYF.

This clonotype came up a few times. The chain is built from TRBV12-3 or TRBV12-4 and TRBJ1-1; D gene ambiguous. With 1 base removed from V and 4 bases from J, the gap between germline ends came to 10 bases. This CDR3 has 14 amino acids. The CDR3 loop reads CASSLVLGPTEAFF. The CDR3 DNA reads as TGTGCCAGCAGTTTAGTCTTGGGTCCCACTGAAGCTTTCTTT.

The chain recombines TRBV29-1 with TRBJ2-5, with D hard to call. The V gene's germline CDR1 is SQVTM and CDR2 ANQGSEA. V lost 4 bases, J lost 0 bases, and 9 bases lay in between. This CDR3 comprises 13 residues. CDR3 sequence reads: CSVAPLYQETQYF. Written as DNA, the CDR3 is TGCAGCGTTGCTCCCTTGTACCAAGAGACCCAGTACTTC. Supplemented by reference TRBV29-1 and TRBJ2-5, the full variable domain reads SAVISQKPSRDICQRGTSLTIQCQVDSQVTMMFWYRQQPGQSLTLIATANQGSEATYESGFVIDKFPISRPNLTFSTLTVSNMSPEDSSIYLCSVAPLYQETQYFGPGTRLLVL.

The J gene is TRBJ2-6, the V gene TRBV5-1, with a weak D call TRBD1 (6 bases). From germline, CDR1 is SGHRS and CDR2 YFSETQ. There are 18 residues in the CDR3. The germline V and J ends were trimmed by 1 base and 0 bases, with 14 bases remaining between them. The CDR3 is CASSLTGLLYSGANVLTF. The CDR3 DNA reads as TGCGCCAGCAGCTTGACAGGGCTCCTGTACTCTGGGGCCAACGTCCTGACTTTC.

This clonotype has only a few counts. The V and J genes are TRBV5-1 and TRBJ2-1, with 9 bases lining up with TRBD1. J lost 3 bases, V lost 2 bases, and 15 bases had no gene match. CDR1 and CDR2 (germline): SGHRS, YFSETQ. The CDR3 runs 19 residues. In DNA, the CDR3 is TGCGCCAGCAGCTTCGGGACAGGGAAAGAAGCGGAGAGCTACAATGAGCAGTTCTTC. It specifies CASSFGTGKEAESYNEQFF.

This clonotype was recorded at least ten times. The rearrangement links TRBV29-1 to TRBJ1-1, with D unclear. The germline gives CDR1 SQVTM, CDR2 ANQGSEA. The CDR3 totals 14 residues. The germline V and J ends were trimmed by 1 base and 3 bases, with 12 bases remaining between them. The chain's CDR3 is CSVEGGQVDTEAFF. CDR3 nucleotides: TGCAGCGTTGAAGGAGGGCAGGTAGACACTGAAGCTTTCTTT.

This sequence joins TRBV4-1 and TRBJ2-2; 7 nucleotides align to TRBD2. CDR3 length equals 17 residues. Trimming cost V 1 base and J 0 bases; bases outside gene matches: 5. CDR1 is MGHRA, CDR2 YSYEKL, per germline. The CDR3 region is CASSQALAGANTGELFF. DNA of the CDR3: TGCGCCAGCAGCCAAGCGTTAGCGGGCGCGAACACCGGGGAGCTGTTTTTT.

This clonotype was detected ten times or more. The chain carries TRBV29-1 and TRBJ2-7; possibly TRBD1 or TRBD2 for D (6 bases each). Trimming took off 2 bases at V and 2 bases at J, with 16 bases between the two ends. The CDR3 contains 15 residues. Per the germline V gene, CDR1 is SQVTM and CDR2 is ANQGSEA. The DNA of the CDR3 is TGCAGCGTTGAATTGAGGGGGGCGAGTCCCTACGAGCAGTACTTC. Residues: CSVELRGASPYEQYF.

The table lists this clonotype with a few counts. This chain links TRBV5-1 with TRBJ2-5; tentative D call: TRBD1 (6 bases). Germline V lookup: CDR1 SGHRS, CDR2 YFSETQ. V lost 0 bases and J 5 bases, leaving 14 bases between the germline ends. This CDR3 spans 15 amino acids. The CDR3, as DNA: TGCGCCAGCAGCTTGGACCCCGGGACACGGGAGACCCAGTACTTC. Its protein is CASSLDPGTRETQYF. Combining the CDR3 with reference TRBV5-1 and TRBJ2-5 gives the whole variable domain KAGVTQTPRYLIKTRGQQVTLSCSPISGHRSVSWYQQTPGQGLQFLFEYFSETQRNKGNFPGRFSGRQFSNSRSEMNVSTLELGDSALYLCASSLDPGTRETQYFGPGTRLLVL.

This clonotype was seen a handful of times. This chain links TRBV29-1 with TRBJ2-1, with D perhaps TRBD1 or TRBD2 (5 bases each). Trimming pared 2 bases from V and 8 bases from J, leaving 16 bases between. Germline loops: CDR1 SQVTM, CDR2 ANQGSEA. The CDR3 runs to 14 residues. CDR3 bases: TGCAGCGTTGAAAGGGGCACAATGGGGGATGAGCAGTTCTTC. This translates into CSVERGTMGDEQFF.

This clonotype occurred many times. The V gene is TRBV15, the J gene TRBJ2-1, with TRBD2 matching over 8 bases. The CDR3 spans 15 residues. Germline V CDR1 and CDR2: LNHNV, YYDKDF (reference sequence). The V segment lost 3 bases and the J segment 6 bases; nucleotides outside the gene matches: 7. CDR3 nucleotide sequence: TGTGCCACCAGCAGGGAGGGACTAGTTCCCAATGAGCAGTTCTTC. Translating gives CATSREGLVPNEQFF. The whole variable domain, filled in from reference TRBV15 and TRBJ2-1, reads DAMVIQNPRYQVTQFGKPVTLSCSQTLNHNVMYWYQQKSSQAPKLLFHYYDKDFNNEADTPDNFQSRRPNTSFCFLDIRSPGLGDTAMYLCATSREGLVPNEQFFGPGTRLTVL.

The chain is built from TRBV7-3 and TRBJ2-1; D gene ambiguous. The CDR3 has 14 amino acids. V was cut by 2 bases and J by 8 bases, with 13 bases left in between. Germline CDR1 and CDR2: SGHTA and FQGTGA. CDR3: CASSLGSVDDEQFF. DNA of the CDR3: TGTGCCAGCAGCTTAGGGTCGGTAGACGATGAGCAGTTCTTC.